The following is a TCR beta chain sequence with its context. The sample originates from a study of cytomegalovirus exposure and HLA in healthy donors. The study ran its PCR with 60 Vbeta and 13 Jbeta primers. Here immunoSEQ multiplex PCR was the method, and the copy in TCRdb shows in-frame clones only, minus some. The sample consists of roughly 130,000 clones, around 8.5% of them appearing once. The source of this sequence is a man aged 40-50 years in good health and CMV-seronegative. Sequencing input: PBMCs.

The CDR3 sequence: CASSLAGGQEINQPQHF. CDR3 bases: TGTGCCAGCAGCTTAGCGGGAGGGCAGGAGATAAATCAGCCCCAGCATTTT. The V and J genes are TRBV7-6 and TRBJ1-5; unclear D gene. V was pared by 0 bases and J by 4 bases, with 16 bases between. In germline, CDR1 is SGHVS, CDR2 FNYEAQ. The CDR3 is made up of 17 amino acids.